The next 5 T cell receptor beta chains were all read from a single sample in a study of shared clonotypes between healthy human individuals. The protocol was immunoSEQ multiplex PCR, while the TCRdb copy is restricted to in-frame clones and leaves out a portion. Of approximately 500,000 clones listed, roughly 85% are singletons. Sequencing was done on a sample of PBMCs. The receptors derive from a woman aged 40 to 50 in good health. Some clones in this sample may be carry-over from other donors' samples.

This sequence joins TRBV2 and TRBJ2-7, with D possibly being TRBD1 (6 bases). Germline values: CDR1 SNHLY, CDR2 FYNNEI. V was clipped by 6 bases and J by 0 bases, with 12 bases between them. The CDR3 totals 14 residues. The CDR3 spells CASSDQGTSYEQYF. The CDR3 DNA reads as TGTGCCAGCAGCGATCAGGGGACCTCCTACGAGCAGTACTTC.

The chain combines TRBV9 with TRBJ1-2, with 11 bases identical to TRBD1. The V and J ends lost 3 bases and 0 bases, in that order; junction bases with no gene match: 1. Germline CDR1 is SGDLS and CDR2 is YYNGEE. The CDR3 totals 15 residues. The CDR3 sequence: CASSEGQGANYGYTF. The CDR3 DNA is TGTGCCAGCAGCGAGGGACAGGGGGCTAACTATGGCTACACCTTC.

This chain joins TRBV4-1 and TRBJ1-1, with D unresolved. Trimming removed 6 bases at V and 1 base at J, with 12 bases between. Germline V gene lookup returns CDR1 MGHRA and CDR2 YSYEKL. This CDR3 is 14 amino acids long. The CDR3 DNA follows: TGCGCCAGCAGAGGCCCCCTAAAGAACACTGAAGCTTTCTTT. Its translation: CASRGPLKNTEAFF.

This clone turned up a few times. The chain uses TRBV6-5 and TRBJ2-1; D gene unclear. V lost 6 bases, J lost 9 bases, and 15 bases lay in between. This CDR3 spans 13 amino acids. Germline assignment: CDR1 MNHEY and CDR2 SVGAGI. For the CDR3, the DNA is TGTGCCAGCAGGGGCCGGGTGGGCTTTGAGCAGTTCTTC. The encoded protein is CASRGRVGFEQFF.

The CDR3 DNA reads TGCGCCAGCAGCTTTTTCGGACCACCTTACGAGCAGTACTTC. It specifies CASSFFGPPYEQYF. The rearrangement joins TRBV5-1 to TRBJ2-7; D unresolved. This CDR3 comprises 14 residues. CDR1 SGHRS and CDR2 YFSETQ come from the germline V gene. Trimming pared 2 bases from V and 4 bases from J, leaving 13 bases between.